This T cell receptor (beta chain) was captured in a study of early stage breast cancer tumors. Clones were read by immunoSEQ multiplex PCR, and TCRdb kept only the in-frame ones, dropping some. The sample includes about 63,000 clones, about three quarters of them seen just once. Regarding the study as a whole: Compared with adjacent normal breast tissue, tumors showed around 2.7-fold greater T cell density and higher clonality.

About this clone itself: Its specificity is not known.

The CDR3 consists of 15 residues. Germline assignment: CDR1 WSHSY and CDR2 SAAADI. V shed 0 bases, J shed 5 bases, and the junction held 3 bases outside the gene matches. The sample comprised blood. The chain carries TRBV10-2 and TRBJ2-3; TRBD2 agrees at 9 bases. The receptor comes from a young adult with breast cancer. The CDR3 loop is CASSESSGSLDTQYF. The CDR3 DNA is TGCGCCAGCAGTGAGTCTAGCGGGAGTTTAGATACGCAGTATTTT.